This TCR beta chain was captured by sequencing in a study of OX40 agonist ivuxolimab in advanced cancers. Regarding the study as a whole: Clonal expansion in partial responders at 0.1-3.0 mg/kg ranked among the lowest.

Data came from immunoSEQ multiplex PCR; TCRdb stores just in-frame clones and leaves some out. The table has more than 80,000 clones, about 90% seen once. Notes on this clone: Its antigen remains unknown.

Germline-derived CDR1 and CDR2 are SGHRS and YFSETQ. This CDR3 is built from 16 residues. V lost 5 bases, J lost 0 bases, and 16 bases lay in between. This sample comprised CD4+ or CD8+ T cells sorted from blood, obtained in a trial of the OX40 agonist ivuxolimab. The chain combines TRBV5-1 with TRBJ2-3; unclear D gene. This receptor was identified in an adult with an advanced solid tumor such as melanoma, head and neck, liver or kidney cancer. CDR3 sequence: CASSPRQLTSTDTQYF. The CDR3, as DNA: TGCGCCAGCAGTCCCCGACAACTAACTAGCACAGATACGCAGTATTTT.